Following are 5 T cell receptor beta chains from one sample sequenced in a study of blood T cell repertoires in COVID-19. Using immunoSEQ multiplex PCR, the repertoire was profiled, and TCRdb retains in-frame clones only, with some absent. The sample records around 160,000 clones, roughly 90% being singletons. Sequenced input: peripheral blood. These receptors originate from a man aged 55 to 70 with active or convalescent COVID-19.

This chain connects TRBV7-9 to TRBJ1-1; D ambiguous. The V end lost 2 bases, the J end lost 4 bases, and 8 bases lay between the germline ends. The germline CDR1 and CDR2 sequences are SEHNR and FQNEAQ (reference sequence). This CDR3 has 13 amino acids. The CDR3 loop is CASSLPGFTEAFF. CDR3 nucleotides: TGTGCCAGCAGCTTACCGGGATTCACTGAAGCTTTCTTT.

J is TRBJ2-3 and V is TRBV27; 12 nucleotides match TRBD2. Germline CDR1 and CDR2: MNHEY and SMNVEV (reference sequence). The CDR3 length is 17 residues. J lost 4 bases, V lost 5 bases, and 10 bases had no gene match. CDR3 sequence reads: CASSKEPSGRVSDTQYF. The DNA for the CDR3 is TGTGCCAGCAGTAAAGAGCCTAGCGGGAGGGTTTCAGATACGCAGTATTTT.

The DNA of the CDR3 is TGTGCCAGCAGCGTAATTCTCGGCAGGGCTTACTATGGCTACACCTTC. Its translation is CASSVILGRAYYGYTF. The chain has TRBV9 and TRBJ1-2; maybe TRBD1 (5 bases). The CDR3 is 16 amino acids. CDR1 is SGDLS, CDR2 YYNGEE, per germline. Deletions cut 1 base from V and 3 bases from J, with 16 bases between.

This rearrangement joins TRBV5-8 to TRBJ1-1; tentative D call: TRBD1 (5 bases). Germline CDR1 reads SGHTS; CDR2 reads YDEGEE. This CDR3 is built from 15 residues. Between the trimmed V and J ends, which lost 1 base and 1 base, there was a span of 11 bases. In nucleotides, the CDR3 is TGTGCCAGCAGCTTGCCCTGGGACTCGAACACTGAAGCTTTCTTT. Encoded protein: CASSLPWDSNTEAFF.

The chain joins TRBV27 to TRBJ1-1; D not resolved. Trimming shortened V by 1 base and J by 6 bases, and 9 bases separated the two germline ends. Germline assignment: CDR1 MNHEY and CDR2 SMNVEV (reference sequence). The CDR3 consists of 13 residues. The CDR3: CASSLFRDSEAFF. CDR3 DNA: TGTGCCAGCAGTTTATTTAGAGACTCTGAAGCTTTCTTT.